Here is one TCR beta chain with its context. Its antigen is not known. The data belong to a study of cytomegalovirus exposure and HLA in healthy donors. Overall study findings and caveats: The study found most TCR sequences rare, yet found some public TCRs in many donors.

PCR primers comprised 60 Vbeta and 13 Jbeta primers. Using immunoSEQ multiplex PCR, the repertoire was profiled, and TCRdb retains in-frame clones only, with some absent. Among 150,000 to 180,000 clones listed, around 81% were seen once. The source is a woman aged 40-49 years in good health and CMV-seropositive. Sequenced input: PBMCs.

CDR3 region: CASSPEGGTDTQYF. The CDR3, as DNA: TGTGCCAGCTCACCGGAGGGTGGGACAGATACGCAGTATTTT. The V call is TRBV18, the J call TRBJ2-3, with a possible D match to TRBD2 (6 bases). Deletions cut 3 bases from V and 3 bases from J, with 10 bases between. The CDR3 has 14 amino acids. Germline V gives CDR1 KGHSH, CDR2 LQKENI.